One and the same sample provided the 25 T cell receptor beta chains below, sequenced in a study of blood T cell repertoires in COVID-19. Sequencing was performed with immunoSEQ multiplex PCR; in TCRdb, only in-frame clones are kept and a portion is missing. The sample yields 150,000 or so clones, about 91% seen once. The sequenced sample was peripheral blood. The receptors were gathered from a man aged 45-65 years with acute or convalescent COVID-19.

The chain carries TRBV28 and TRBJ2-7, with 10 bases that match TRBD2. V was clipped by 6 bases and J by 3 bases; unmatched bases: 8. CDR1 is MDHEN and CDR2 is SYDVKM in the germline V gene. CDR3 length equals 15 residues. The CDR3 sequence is CASRPLAGARYEQYF. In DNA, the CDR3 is TGTGCCAGCAGACCCCTAGCGGGAGCCCGCTACGAGCAGTACTTC.

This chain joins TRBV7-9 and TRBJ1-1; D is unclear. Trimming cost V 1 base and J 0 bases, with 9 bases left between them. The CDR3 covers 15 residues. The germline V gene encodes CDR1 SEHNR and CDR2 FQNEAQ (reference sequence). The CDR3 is CASSLVARLNTEAFF. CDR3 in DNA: TGTGCCAGCAGCTTAGTTGCTAGACTGAACACTGAAGCTTTCTTT.

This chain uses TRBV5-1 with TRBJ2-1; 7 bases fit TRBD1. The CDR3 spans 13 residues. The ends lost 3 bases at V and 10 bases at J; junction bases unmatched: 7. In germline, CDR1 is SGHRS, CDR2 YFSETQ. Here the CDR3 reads CASSSQGQGEQFF. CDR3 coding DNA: TGCGCCAGCAGCTCACAGGGGCAGGGCGAGCAGTTCTTC.

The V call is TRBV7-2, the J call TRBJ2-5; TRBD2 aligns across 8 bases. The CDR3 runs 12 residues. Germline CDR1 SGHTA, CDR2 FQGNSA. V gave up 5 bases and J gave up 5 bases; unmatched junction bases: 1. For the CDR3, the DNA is TGTGCCAGCAGCCCTAGCGGGGAGACCCAGTACTTC. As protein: CASSPSGETQYF. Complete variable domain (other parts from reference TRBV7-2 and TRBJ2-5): GAGVSQSPSNKVTEKGKDVELRCDPISGHTALYWYRQSLGQGLEFLIYFQGNSAPDKSGLPSDRFSAERTGGSVSTLTIQRTQQEDSAVYLCASSPSGETQYFGPGTRLLVL.

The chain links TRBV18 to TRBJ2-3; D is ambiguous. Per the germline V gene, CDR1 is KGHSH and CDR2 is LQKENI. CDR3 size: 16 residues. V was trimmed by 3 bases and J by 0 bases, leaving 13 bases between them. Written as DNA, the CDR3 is TGTGCCAGCTCACCGAATCGAGGTCCGAGCACAGATACGCAGTATTTT. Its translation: CASSPNRGPSTDTQYF.

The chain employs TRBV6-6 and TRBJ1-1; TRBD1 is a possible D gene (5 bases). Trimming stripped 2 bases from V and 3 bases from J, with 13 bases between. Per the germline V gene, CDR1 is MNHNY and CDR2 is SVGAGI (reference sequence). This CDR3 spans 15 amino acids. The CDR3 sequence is CASSYRRRVDTEAFF. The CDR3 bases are TGTGCCAGCAGTTACAGGCGCAGGGTGGACACTGAAGCTTTCTTT.

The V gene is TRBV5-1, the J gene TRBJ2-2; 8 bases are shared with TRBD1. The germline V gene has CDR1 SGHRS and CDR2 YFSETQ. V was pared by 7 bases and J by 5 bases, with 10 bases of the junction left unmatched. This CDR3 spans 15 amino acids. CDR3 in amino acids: CASLFTGGSTGELFF. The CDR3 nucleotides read TGCGCCAGCCTCTTCACAGGGGGTTCGACCGGGGAGCTGTTTTTT.

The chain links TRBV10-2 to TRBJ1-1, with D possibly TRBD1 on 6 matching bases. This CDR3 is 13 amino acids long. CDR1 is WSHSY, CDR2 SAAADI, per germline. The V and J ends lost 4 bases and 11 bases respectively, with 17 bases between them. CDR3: CASSGQGGFRAFF. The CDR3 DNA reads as TGCGCCAGCAGTGGGCAAGGGGGTTTTCGGGCTTTCTTT.

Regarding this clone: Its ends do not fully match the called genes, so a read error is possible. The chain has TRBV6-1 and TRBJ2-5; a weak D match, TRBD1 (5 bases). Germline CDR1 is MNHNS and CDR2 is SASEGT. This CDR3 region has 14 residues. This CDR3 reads CAGSEGALQETQYF. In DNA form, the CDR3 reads TGTGCCGGCAGTGAAGGGGCATTACAAGAGACCCAGTACTTC.

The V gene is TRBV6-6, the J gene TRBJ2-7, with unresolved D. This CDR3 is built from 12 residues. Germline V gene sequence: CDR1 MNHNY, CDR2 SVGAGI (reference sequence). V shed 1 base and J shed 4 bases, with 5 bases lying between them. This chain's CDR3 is CASSYWLYEQYF. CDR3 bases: TGTGCCAGCAGTTACTGGCTGTACGAGCAGTACTTC.

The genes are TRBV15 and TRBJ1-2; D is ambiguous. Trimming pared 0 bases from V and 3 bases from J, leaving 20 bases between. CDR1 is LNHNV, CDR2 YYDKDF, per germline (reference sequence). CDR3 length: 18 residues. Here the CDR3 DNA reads TGTGCCACCAGCAGAGATGGCTCCGGGTCCCCGAGGGACTATGGCTACACCTTC. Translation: CATSRDGSGSPRDYGYTF.

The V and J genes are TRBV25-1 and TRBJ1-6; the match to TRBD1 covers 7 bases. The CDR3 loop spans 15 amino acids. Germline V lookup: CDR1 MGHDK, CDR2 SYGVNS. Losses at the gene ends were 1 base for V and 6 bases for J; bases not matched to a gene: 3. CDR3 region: CASSESNRGNSPLHF. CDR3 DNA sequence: TGTGCCAGCAGTGAATCTAACAGGGGTAATTCACCCCTCCACTTT.

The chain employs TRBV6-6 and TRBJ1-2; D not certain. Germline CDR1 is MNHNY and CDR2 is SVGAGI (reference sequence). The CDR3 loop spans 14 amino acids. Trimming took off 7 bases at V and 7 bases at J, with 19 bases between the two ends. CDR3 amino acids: CASTWAIILTGYTF. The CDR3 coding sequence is TGTGCCAGCACCTGGGCCATTATCTTGACTGGCTACACCTTC.

CDR3 protein: CASSLEAGRNQPQHF. The CDR3 DNA sequence: TGTGCCAGCAGCTTAGAGGCAGGGAGGAATCAGCCCCAGCATTTT. The chain couples TRBV7-2 to TRBJ1-5; a possible D gene is TRBD1 (5 bases). V lost 1 base and J lost 4, with 11 bases in between. Germline V CDR1 and CDR2: SGHTA, FQGNSA. The CDR3 is 15 amino acids.

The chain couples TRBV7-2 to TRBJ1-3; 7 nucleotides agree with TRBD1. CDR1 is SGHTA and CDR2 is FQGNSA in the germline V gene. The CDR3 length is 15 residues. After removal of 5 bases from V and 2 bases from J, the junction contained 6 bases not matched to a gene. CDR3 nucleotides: TGTGCCAGCAGCATCACAGGGGCGGCTGGAAACACCATATATTTT. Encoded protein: CASSITGAAGNTIYF.

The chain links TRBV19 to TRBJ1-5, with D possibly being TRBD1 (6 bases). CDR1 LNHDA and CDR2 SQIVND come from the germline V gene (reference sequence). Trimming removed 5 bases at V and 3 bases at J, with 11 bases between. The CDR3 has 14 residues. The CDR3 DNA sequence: TGTGCCAGTAGTGTCAGGGGATACAATCAGCCCCAGCATTTT. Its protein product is CASSVRGYNQPQHF.

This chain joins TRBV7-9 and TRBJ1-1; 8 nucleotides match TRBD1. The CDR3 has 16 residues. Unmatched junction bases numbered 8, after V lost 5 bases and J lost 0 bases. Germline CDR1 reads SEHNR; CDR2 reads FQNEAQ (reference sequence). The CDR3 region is CASSPQGARLNTEAFF. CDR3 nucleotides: TGTGCCAGCAGCCCTCAGGGGGCGAGATTGAACACTGAAGCTTTCTTT.

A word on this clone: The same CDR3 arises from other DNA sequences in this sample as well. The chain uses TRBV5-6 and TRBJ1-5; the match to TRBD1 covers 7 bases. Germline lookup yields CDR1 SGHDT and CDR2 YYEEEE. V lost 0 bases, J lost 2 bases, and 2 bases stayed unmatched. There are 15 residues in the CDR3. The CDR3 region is CASSLGQGGNQPQHF. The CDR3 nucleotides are TGTGCCAGCAGCTTGGGACAGGGTGGCAATCAGCCCCAGCATTTT.

CDR3 nucleotides: TGCAGTGCTAGTTTTGGACACTCGAAATCGGAGACCCAGTACTTC. It translates to CSASFGHSKSETQYF. This rearrangement joins TRBV20-1 to TRBJ2-5; weak D call: TRBD1 (5 bases). The CDR3 runs to 15 residues. The germline V and J ends were trimmed by 3 bases and 5 bases, with 19 bases remaining between them. Germline assignment: CDR1 DFQATT and CDR2 SNEGSKA (reference sequence).

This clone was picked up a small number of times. The CDR3 region is CASSPAGARGGEKLFF. Here the CDR3 DNA reads TGTGCCAGCTCACCAGCAGGGGCCCGAGGGGGAGAAAAACTGTTTTTT. The chain has TRBV18 and TRBJ1-4; D is possibly TRBD1 (6 bases). Trimming took 2 bases from V and 8 from J, leaving 18 bases between them. The CDR3 runs 16 residues. Germline CDR1 KGHSH, CDR2 LQKENI. Together with reference TRBV18 and TRBJ1-4, the CDR3 gives the full variable domain: NAGVMQNPRHLVRRRGQEARLRCSPMKGHSHVYWYRQLPEEGLKFMVYLQKENIIDESGMPKERFSAEFPKEGPSILRIQQVVRGDSAAYFCASSPAGARGGEKLFFGSGTQLSVL.

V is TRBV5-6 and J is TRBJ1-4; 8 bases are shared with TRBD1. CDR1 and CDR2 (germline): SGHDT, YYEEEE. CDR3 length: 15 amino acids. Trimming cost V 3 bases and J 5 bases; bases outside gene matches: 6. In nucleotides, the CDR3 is TGTGCCAGCAGCTCGCCGGACAGGGTGAATGAAAAACTGTTTTTT. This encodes CASSSPDRVNEKLFF.

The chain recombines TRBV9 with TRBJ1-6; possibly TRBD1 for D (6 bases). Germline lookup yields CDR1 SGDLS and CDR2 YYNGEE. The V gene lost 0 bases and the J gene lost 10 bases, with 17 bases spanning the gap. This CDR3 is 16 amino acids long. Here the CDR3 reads CASSVDANSQGSPLHF. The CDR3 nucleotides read TGTGCCAGCAGCGTAGACGCAAATAGTCAGGGGTCACCCCTCCACTTT.

The CDR3 bases are TGTGCCAGCAGCTTAGCCAGGGATCCCCTATATGGCTACACCTTC. Encoded protein: CASSLARDPLYGYTF. The chain has TRBV7-2 and TRBJ1-2; a weak D match, TRBD1 (5 bases). Germline CDR1 is SGHTA and CDR2 is FQGNSA. Trimming removed 0 bases from V and 5 bases from J, with 13 bases in between. The CDR3 is 15 amino acids.

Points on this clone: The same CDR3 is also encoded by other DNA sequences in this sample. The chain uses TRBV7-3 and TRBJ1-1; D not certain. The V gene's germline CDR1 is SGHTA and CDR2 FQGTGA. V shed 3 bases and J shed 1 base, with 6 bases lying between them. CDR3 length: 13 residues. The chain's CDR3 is CASSFQWNTEAFF. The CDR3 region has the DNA TGTGCCAGCAGCTTTCAGTGGAACACTGAAGCTTTCTTT.

The CDR3 is CASSVDVAYTEAFF. In DNA form, the CDR3 reads TGTGCCAGCAGCGTAGATGTAGCCTACACTGAAGCTTTCTTT. The genes are TRBV9 and TRBJ1-1, with D unclear. Germline values: CDR1 SGDLS, CDR2 YYNGEE. The CDR3 spans 14 residues. V lost 0 bases and J 3 bases, leaving 9 bases between the germline ends. The entire variable domain, with the rest obtained from reference TRBV9 and TRBJ1-1, is as follows: DSGVTQTPKHLITATGQRVTLRCSPRSGDLSVYWYQQSLDQGLQFLIQYYNGEERAKGNILERFSAQQFPDLHSELNLSSLELGDSALYFCASSVDVAYTEAFFGQGTRLTVV.